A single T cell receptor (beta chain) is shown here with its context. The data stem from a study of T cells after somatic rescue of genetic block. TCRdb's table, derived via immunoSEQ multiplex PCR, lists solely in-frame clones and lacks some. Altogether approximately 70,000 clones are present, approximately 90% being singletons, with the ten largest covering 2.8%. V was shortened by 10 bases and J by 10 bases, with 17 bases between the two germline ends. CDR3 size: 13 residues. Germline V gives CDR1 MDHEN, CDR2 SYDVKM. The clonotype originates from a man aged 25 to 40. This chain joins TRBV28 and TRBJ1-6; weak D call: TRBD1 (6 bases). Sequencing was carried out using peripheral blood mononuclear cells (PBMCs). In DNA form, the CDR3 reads TGTGCCACTCTCCGCGCAGGGGAGTCACCCCTCCACTTT. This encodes CATLRAGESPLHF.